This record looks at one T cell receptor (beta chain) sequence and its context. Its antigen remains unidentified. These data are taken from a study of shared clonotypes between healthy human individuals. Whole-study findings and limits: Among donors, clonotype sharing was expected to be affected by sequencing depth. What limited the represented genetic and exposure-history diversity was the small number of donors.

Losses at the gene ends were 9 bases for V and 6 bases for J; bases not matched to a gene: 5. The germline gives CDR1 MNHEY, CDR2 SMNVEV (reference sequence). This CDR3 is built from 13 residues. This table comes from immunoSEQ multiplex PCR, and its TCRdb copy is limited to in-frame clones, with some not included. The table includes some 530,000 clones, around four fifths detected once. The receptor comes from a middle-aged woman in good health. Some clones in this sample may be carry-over from other donors' samples. Sequenced material: PBMCs. This chain joins TRBV27 and TRBJ1-4, with 9 bases identical to TRBD1. This CDR3 reads CARSRDRDEKLFF. CDR3 DNA sequence: TGTGCCAGATCCCGGGACAGGGATGAAAAACTGTTTTTT.